The 27 T cell receptor beta chains presented below share a single source sample, sequenced in a study of T cells in Graves' hyperthyroidism and ophthalmopathy. RNA transcripts were the template for amplifying TCR beta CDR3 regions. TCR CDR3 underwent first-round RT-PCR with the HTBI primer set. Each CDR3 protein gets one entry after TCRdb re-called the multiplex PCR reads with MiXCR. This sample has some 570,000 distinct CDR3 sequences, with over 12% found just once. The sequenced sample was blood. The source is a woman younger than 30 with Graves' ophthalmopathy.

This clonotype occurred a few times. The chain combines TRBV19 with TRBJ2-1, with 8 bases lining up with TRBD2. Looked up from germline, CDR1 is LNHDA and CDR2 is SQIVND (reference sequence). The CDR3 loop spans 14 amino acids. Unmatched junction bases numbered 4, after V lost 3 bases and J lost 6 bases. In DNA form, the CDR3 reads TGTGCCAGTAGTATGTTGGCGGGAGGCAATGAGCAGTTCTTC. Protein: CASSMLAGGNEQFF. Together with reference TRBV19 and TRBJ2-1, the CDR3 gives the full variable domain: DGGITQSPKYLFRKEGQNVTLSCEQNLNHDAMYWYRQDPGQGLRLIYYSQIVNDFQKGDIAEGYSVSREKKESFPLTVTSAQKNPTAFYLCASSMLAGGNEQFFGPGTRLTVL.

This clonotype showed up just a few times. The chain uses TRBV6-1 and TRBJ2-1; the D is unclear. Trimming took off 6 bases at V and 5 bases at J, with 8 bases between the two ends. CDR3 length: 12 residues. CDR1 and CDR2 (germline): MNHNS, SASEGT. The CDR3 is CASRQSNNEQFF. As DNA, the CDR3 is TGTGCCAGCAGACAATCAAACAATGAGCAGTTCTTC.

This clonotype has a count of ten or more. The CDR3 DNA reads TGTGCCAGCAGCCCGGGGCACCGGACTGTGGGGGAGGACGAAAAACTGTTTTTT. It yields the protein CASSPGHRTVGEDEKLFF. The chain is built from TRBV28 and TRBJ1-4; D might be TRBD1 (5 bases). The CDR3 extends over 18 amino acids. The germline CDR1 and CDR2 sequences are MDHEN and SYDVKM. The V end lost 6 bases, the J end lost 8 bases, and 28 bases lay between the germline ends.

This clonotype was observed many times. The chain joins TRBV7-8 to TRBJ2-7, with D possibly being TRBD2 (6 bases). CDR1 and CDR2 (germline): SGHVS, FQNEAQ. Trimming stripped 2 bases from V and 4 bases from J, with 12 bases between. This CDR3 contains 14 residues. Written as DNA, the CDR3 is TGTGCCAGCAGCTTAACCGGGAGTATTTACGAGCAGTACTTC. It encodes CASSLTGSIYEQYF. Full variable domain (remainder filled in from reference TRBV7-8 and TRBJ2-7): GAGVSQSPRYKVAKRGQDVALRCDPISGHVSLFWYQQALGQGPEFLTYFQNEAQLDKSGLPSDRFFAERPEGSVSTLKIQRTQQEDSAVYLCASSLTGSIYEQYFGPGTRLTVT.

This clonotype occurred many times. This chain connects TRBV12-3 or TRBV12-4 to TRBJ1-5, with 9 bases fitting TRBD1. J was trimmed by 3 bases and V by 5 bases; bases with no gene match: 5. There are 15 residues in the CDR3. CDR3 DNA: TGTGCCAGCAGTCTTACAGGGGGCCCCAATCAGCCCCAGCATTTT. The encoded protein is CASSLTGGPNQPQHF.

This clonotype showed up many times. The chain has TRBV24-1 and TRBJ1-1; 8 positions match TRBD1. Germline CDR1 reads KGHDR; CDR2 reads SFDVKD. This CDR3 spans 15 amino acids. The V gene end was trimmed by 7 bases and the J gene end by 3 bases; junction bases not matched to a gene: 9. The CDR3 is CATSDSGGADTEAFF. The CDR3, as DNA: TGTGCCACCAGCGACTCAGGGGGCGCCGACACTGAAGCTTTCTTT.

Note on this clonotype: It may be a read error: a sequence one base away is much more abundant. The chain is built from TRBV12-3 or TRBV12-4 and TRBJ1-5; possibly TRBD1 for D (5 bases). V dropped 2 bases and J dropped 5 bases, with 10 bases sitting between them. The CDR3 runs to 14 residues. This CDR3 reads CASSLSWGDQPQHF. The CDR3 DNA sequence: TGTGCCAGCAGTTTAAGCTGGGGCGATCAGCCCCAGCATTTT.

The chain links TRBV2 to TRBJ2-3; the match to TRBD2 covers 13 bases. V shed 7 bases, J shed 2 bases, and the junction held 3 bases outside the gene matches. CDR1 SNHLY and CDR2 FYNNEI come from the germline V gene. CDR3 size: 15 residues. The CDR3 DNA reads as TGTGCCAGCAAAGGGACTAGCGGGACCACAGATACGCAGTATTTT. Residues: CASKGTSGTTDTQYF. Using reference TRBV2 and TRBJ2-3 for the parts outside the CDR3, the full variable domain is EPEVTQTPSHQVTQMGQEVILRCVPISNHLYFYWYRQILGQKVEFLVSFYNNEISEKSEIFDDQFSVERPDGSNFTLKIRSTKLEDSAMYFCASKGTSGTTDTQYFGPGTRLTVL.

This clonotype was detected many times. The V and J genes are TRBV3-1 and TRBJ2-4; 8 bases agree with TRBD2. Looked up from germline, CDR1 is LGHDT and CDR2 is YNNKEL (reference sequence). V gave up 5 bases and J gave up 4 bases; unmatched junction bases: 7. The CDR3 runs to 15 residues. The CDR3 bases are TGTGCCAGCAGCTCGCTCGGGGGGGCAAAAAACATTCAGTACTTC. Its translation: CASSSLGGAKNIQYF.

This clonotype was seen ten or more times. The chain has TRBV29-1 and TRBJ1-1; D ambiguous. Germline CDR1 is SQVTM and CDR2 is ANQGSEA. There are 13 residues in the CDR3. The germline V and J ends were trimmed by 0 bases and 4 bases, with 9 bases remaining between them. The CDR3 nucleotides are TGCAGCGTTGAAGATCGATGGGGCACTGAAGCTTTCTTT. This sequence encodes CSVEDRWGTEAFF.

This clonotype was counted at least ten times. The V call is TRBV6-1, the J call TRBJ2-1; TRBD2 aligns across 15 bases. The CDR3 spans 14 residues. J gave up 5 bases and V 10 bases, and 3 bases lay outside the gene matches. Germline V gene data show CDR1 as MNHNS and CDR2 as SASEGT. CDR3 DNA sequence: TGTGCCACAGGACTAGCGGGAGGGGACAATGAGCAGTTCTTC. Translation gives CATGLAGGDNEQFF.

The chain combines TRBV19 with TRBJ2-1; 8 bases are shared with TRBD2. The CDR3 length is 14 residues. The V segment lost 6 bases and the J segment 7 bases; nucleotides outside the gene matches: 8. CDR1 LNHDA and CDR2 SQIVND come from the germline V gene (reference sequence). In DNA, the CDR3 is TGTGCCAGTAGCCCCGGGACTAGGGATAATGAGCAGTTCTTC. Protein sequence: CASSPGTRDNEQFF.

This clonotype was counted ten times or more. The chain links TRBV12-3 or TRBV12-4 to TRBJ2-3; TRBD2 matches at 14 bases. The CDR3 is made up of 15 amino acids. Trimming removed 5 bases from V and 5 bases from J; junction bases left unmatched: 3. The CDR3 spells CASSRGTSGGDTQYF. The CDR3 DNA sequence: TGTGCCAGCAGTAGGGGGACTAGCGGGGGAGATACGCAGTATTTT.

This clonotype was seen ten or more times. The chain carries TRBV20-1 and TRBJ2-7; no clear D. The V and J ends lost 3 bases and 3 bases respectively, with 15 bases between them. This CDR3 contains 14 residues. CDR1 and CDR2 from the germline V gene are DFQATT and SNEGSKA (reference sequence). As DNA, the CDR3 is TGCAGTGCTAGTAGCCCTGCATTCTTCTACGAGCAGTACTTC. Translated, it gives CSASSPAFFYEQYF.

The V and J genes are TRBV4-1 and TRBJ2-7; possible D gene TRBD1, 5 bases. The CDR3 contains 15 residues. Trimming shortened V by 0 bases and J by 2 bases, and 11 bases separated the two germline ends. Germline values: CDR1 MGHRA, CDR2 YSYEKL. Here the CDR3 DNA reads TGCGCCAGCAGCCAAGATGAAGCAGGGCCCTACGAGCAGTACTTC. Protein sequence: CASSQDEAGPYEQYF.

This clonotype was seen at least ten times. The J gene is TRBJ2-5, the V gene TRBV7-6, with a possible D match to TRBD2 (6 bases). Germline loops: CDR1 SGHVS, CDR2 FNYEAQ. The CDR3 is 16 residues long. Trimming left V 1 base short and J 1 base short, with 13 bases between. CDR3 region: CASSLVGGEGQETQYF. Here the CDR3 DNA reads TGTGCCAGCAGCTTAGTGGGAGGAGAGGGCCAAGAGACCCAGTACTTC.

V usage is TRBV5-1 and J usage is TRBJ2-5; tentatively, D is TRBD1 (6 bases). The CDR3 is 15 amino acids. V was shortened by 4 bases and J by 4 bases, with 17 bases between the two germline ends. Germline lookup yields CDR1 SGHRS and CDR2 YFSETQ. The CDR3 here is CASSESGVLGETQYF. In DNA, the CDR3 is TGCGCCAGCAGCGAATCAGGGGTTTTAGGAGAGACCCAGTACTTC.

This clonotype has a count of ten or more. The J gene is TRBJ1-1, the V gene TRBV5-1, with 7 bases lining up with TRBD1. J gave up 6 bases and V 4 bases, and 9 bases lay outside the gene matches. From germline, CDR1 is SGHRS and CDR2 YFSETQ. CDR3 length: 14 residues. CDR3: CASSIQGSSSEAFF. The CDR3 nucleotides are TGCGCCAGCAGCATACAGGGGAGTAGTTCTGAAGCTTTCTTT.

This clonotype has a handful of counts. J is TRBJ2-7 and V is TRBV15; no reliable D call. CDR1 and CDR2 from the germline V gene are LNHNV and YYDKDF (reference sequence). The CDR3 is made up of 15 amino acids. Trimming took off 0 bases at V and 0 bases at J, with 9 bases between the two ends. CDR3 residues: CATSRDGWDSYEQYF. DNA of the CDR3: TGTGCCACCAGCAGAGATGGGTGGGACTCCTACGAGCAGTACTTC.

This clonotype was seen many times. The V and J genes are TRBV19 and TRBJ1-6; 8 bases are a match to TRBD1. The CDR3 has 15 amino acids. From germline, CDR1 is LNHDA and CDR2 SQIVND (reference sequence). Trimming took 6 bases from V and 5 from J; bases not matched to a gene: 6. The CDR3 DNA is TGTGCCAGTAGCAGATGGGGACAGGATAATTCACCCCTCCACTTT. As protein: CASSRWGQDNSPLHF.

The rearrangement links TRBV5-8 to TRBJ1-2; D gene ambiguous. Trimming took 4 bases from V and 3 from J, leaving 19 bases between them. The CDR3 loop spans 16 amino acids. Germline CDR1 is SGHTS and CDR2 is YDEGEE. In DNA, the CDR3 is TGTGCCAGCAGCCGAGCTTGGGCGGGGAAAGACTATGGCTACACCTTC. Protein sequence: CASSRAWAGKDYGYTF.

The table lists this clonotype with many counts. The rearrangement joins TRBV6-1 to TRBJ2-7; the D gene is possibly TRBD2 (6 bases). Germline-derived CDR1 and CDR2 are MNHNS and SASEGT. The V end lost 5 bases, the J end lost 5 bases, and 25 bases lay between the germline ends. CDR3 size: 17 residues. DNA for the CDR3: TGTGCCAGCAGTAACGGGAGAAGGCCCTCGGGAGCGAACGAGCAGTACTTC. Encoded protein: CASSNGRRPSGANEQYF.

This rearrangement joins TRBV5-8 to TRBJ2-5, with TRBD2 identical over 11 bases. The germline V gene encodes CDR1 SGHTS and CDR2 YDEGEE. This CDR3 is built from 17 residues. Trimming cost V 4 bases and J 0 bases; bases outside gene matches: 8. CDR3: CASSVAGTSGYQETQYF. The CDR3 DNA sequence: TGTGCCAGCAGCGTGGCTGGGACTAGCGGATACCAAGAGACCCAGTACTTC.

CDR3 protein: CASSSHAGGRETQYF. DNA for the CDR3: TGTGCCAGCAGCTCTCACGCAGGGGGCAGGGAGACCCAGTACTTC. V and J are TRBV11-3 and TRBJ2-5; 8 bases align to TRBD1. Germline V gives CDR1 SGHNT, CDR2 YENEEA. The CDR3 sequence is 15 residues long. Trimming took 4 bases from V and 5 from J; bases not matched to a gene: 9.

The chain employs TRBV28 and TRBJ2-3, with TRBD2 matching over 10 bases. The germline V gene encodes CDR1 MDHEN and CDR2 SYDVKM. Unmatched junction bases numbered 12, after V lost 6 bases and J lost 0 bases. This CDR3 is 18 amino acids long. The CDR3 spells CASSVAEAGGTSTDTQYF. CDR3 nucleotide sequence: TGTGCCAGCAGCGTAGCAGAAGCGGGAGGGACTAGCACAGATACGCAGTATTTT.

This clonotype was counted only a few times. This sequence joins TRBV7-2 and TRBJ2-3; D remains ambiguous. Germline V gene sequence: CDR1 SGHTA, CDR2 FQGNSA. The CDR3 length is 12 residues. V shed 5 bases and J shed 6 bases, with 9 bases lying between them. CDR3 DNA sequence: TGTGCCAGCAGCGACCGAAGCGATACGCAGTATTTT. It encodes CASSDRSDTQYF.

This clonotype occurred many times. The DNA of the CDR3 is TGTGCCAGCAGCTTATTCTCCGGGACCGAGCAGTACTTC. It translates to CASSLFSGTEQYF. V and J are TRBV11-2 and TRBJ2-7, with D possibly being TRBD1 or TRBD2 (5 bases each). CDR1 is SGHAT, CDR2 FQNNGV, per germline. The CDR3 contains 13 residues. The ends were cut back, 2 bases at V and 6 bases at J, with 11 bases in the middle.